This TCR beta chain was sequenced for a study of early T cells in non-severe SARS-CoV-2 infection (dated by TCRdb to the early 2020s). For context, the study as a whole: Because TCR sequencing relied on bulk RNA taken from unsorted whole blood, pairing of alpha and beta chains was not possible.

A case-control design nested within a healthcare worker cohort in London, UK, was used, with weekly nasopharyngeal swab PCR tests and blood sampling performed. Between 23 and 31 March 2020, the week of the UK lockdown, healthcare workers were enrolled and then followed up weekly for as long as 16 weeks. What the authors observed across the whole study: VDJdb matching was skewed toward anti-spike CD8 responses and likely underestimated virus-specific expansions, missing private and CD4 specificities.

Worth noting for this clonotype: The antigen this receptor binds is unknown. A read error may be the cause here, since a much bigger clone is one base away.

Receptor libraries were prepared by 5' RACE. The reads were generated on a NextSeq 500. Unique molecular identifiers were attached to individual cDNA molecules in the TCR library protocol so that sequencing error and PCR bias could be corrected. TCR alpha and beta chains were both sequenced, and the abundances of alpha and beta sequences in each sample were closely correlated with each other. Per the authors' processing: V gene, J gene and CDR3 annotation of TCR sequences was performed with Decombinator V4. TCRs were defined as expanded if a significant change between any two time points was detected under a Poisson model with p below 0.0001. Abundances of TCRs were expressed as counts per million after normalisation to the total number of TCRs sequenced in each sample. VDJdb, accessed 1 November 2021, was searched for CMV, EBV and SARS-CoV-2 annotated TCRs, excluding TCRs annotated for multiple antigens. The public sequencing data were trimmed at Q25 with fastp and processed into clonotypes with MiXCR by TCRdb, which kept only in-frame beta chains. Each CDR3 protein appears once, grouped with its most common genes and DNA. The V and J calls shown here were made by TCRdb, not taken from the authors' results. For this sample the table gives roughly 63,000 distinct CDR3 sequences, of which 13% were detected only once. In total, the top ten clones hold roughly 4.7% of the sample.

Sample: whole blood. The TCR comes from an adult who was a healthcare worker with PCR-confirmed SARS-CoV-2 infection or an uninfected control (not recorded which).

Read as DNA, the sequence is TGTACCTGGAGAGGGACAGGGGATTCACCCCTCCACTTT. Translated, it gives CTWRGTGDSPLHF. Recombination linked TRBV30 to TRBJ1-6; a stretch of 10 junction bases matches TRBD1. Spanning cysteine to phenylalanine, the CDR3 consists of 13 amino acids. The only DNA kept is the CDR3, 39 bases in frame from the first base. Reading the germline V gene (reference sequence) gives CDR1 GTSNPN and CDR2 SVGIG.